A single sample gave rise to the 11 T cell receptor beta chains below, sequenced in a study of T cell clonotyping in hematopoietic cell transplantation. Profiling relied on immunoSEQ multiplex PCR, and the TCRdb table lists in-frame clones only, not all of them. The sample lists over 3,500 clones, 70% to 90% occurring once. Here the sequenced sample was peripheral blood mononuclear cells, taken 180 days after allogeneic stem cell transplant. The source of these receptors is a male patient over 55 who had an allogeneic stem cell transplant from an unrelated donor, so T cells may come from the graft donor. Some clones in this sample may be carry-over from other donors' samples.

In nucleotides, the CDR3 is TGTGCCAGCAGCGCCCTATCACGTTGGGTAGACTACGAGCAGTACTTC. Amino acid sequence: CASSALSRWVDYEQYF. The chain recombines TRBV2 with TRBJ2-7; no reliable D call. The CDR3 is 16 residues long. The germline CDR1 and CDR2 sequences are SNHLY and FYNNEI. V lost 6 bases to trimming and J lost 3 bases, with 21 bases between them.

This chain joins TRBV28 and TRBJ2-2; D remains ambiguous. Trimming pared 2 bases from V and 0 bases from J, leaving 7 bases between. This CDR3 has 15 residues. Germline lookup yields CDR1 MDHEN and CDR2 SYDVKM. Written as DNA, the CDR3 is TGTGCCAGCAGTTTAGGCCAGACGAACACCGGGGAGCTGTTTTTT. The encoded protein is CASSLGQTNTGELFF. Full variable domain (remainder filled in from reference TRBV28 and TRBJ2-2): DVKVTQSSRYLVKRTGEKVFLECVQDMDHENMFWYRQDPGLGLRLIYFSYDVKMKEKGDIPEGYSVSREKKERFSLILESASTNQTSMYLCASSLGQTNTGELFFGEGSRLTVL.

The V gene is TRBV28, the J gene TRBJ1-1; 8 nucleotides match TRBD1. This CDR3 is built from 16 residues. The germline V gene encodes CDR1 MDHEN and CDR2 SYDVKM. J gave up 1 base and V 5 bases, and 9 bases lay outside the gene matches. The CDR3 DNA sequence: TGTGCCAGCAGTCTCTTCGGACAGGGCACGAACACTGAAGCTTTCTTT. This translates into CASSLFGQGTNTEAFF.

The rearrangement uses TRBV14 and TRBJ2-3; tentatively, D is TRBD1 or TRBD2 (5 bases each). The V end was cut by 5 bases, the J end by 2 bases, with 20 bases between. CDR3 length: 17 amino acids. Germline CDR1 and CDR2: SGHDN and FVKESK. The CDR3 protein is CASSSGALGSFTDTQYF. The CDR3 region has the DNA TGTGCCAGCAGCTCCGGGGCTCTGGGGTCGTTCACAGATACGCAGTATTTT.

The chain recombines TRBV28 with TRBJ2-1, with 7 nucleotides matching TRBD1. J was trimmed by 3 bases and V by 5 bases; bases with no gene match: 13. From germline, CDR1 is MDHEN and CDR2 SYDVKM. The CDR3 loop spans 17 amino acids. The CDR3 DNA reads as TGTGCCAGCAGTCCGATTACGCCGGGGACAGACTACAATGAGCAGTTCTTC. Amino acids: CASSPITPGTDYNEQFF.

The DNA of the CDR3 is TGCGCCAGCAGCCAAGCGAGCGGACCATCCTACGAGCAGTACTTC. Translated, it gives CASSQASGPSYEQYF. V is TRBV4-1 and J is TRBJ2-7, with D possibly TRBD2 on 5 matching bases. CDR1 and CDR2 from the germline V gene are MGHRA and YSYEKL. Trimming cost V 1 base and J 1 base, with 11 bases left between them. This CDR3 has 15 amino acids.

The V and J genes are TRBV7-2 and TRBJ2-5; 7 bases are shared with TRBD1. V lost 0 bases and J lost 4; bases outside the gene matches: 5. The germline CDR1 and CDR2 sequences are SGHTA and FQGNSA. The CDR3 has 15 amino acids. The CDR3 region is CASSLAYKGAETQYF. The CDR3 nucleotides read TGTGCCAGCAGCTTAGCGTACAAGGGGGCAGAGACCCAGTACTTC.

This clone has only a few counts. V and J are TRBV6-1 and TRBJ1-5; 7 bases agree with TRBD1. Germline V CDR1 and CDR2: MNHNS, SASEGT. The CDR3 loop spans 16 amino acids. The V gene end was trimmed by 3 bases and the J gene end by 5 bases; junction bases not matched to a gene: 10. CDR3 sequence (DNA): TGTGCCAGCAGTGAGACAACAGGGGCCCGCCATCAGCCCCAGCATTTT. Translating it yields CASSETTGARHQPQHF.

V is TRBV30 and J is TRBJ1-1, with unresolved D. This CDR3 comprises 12 residues. Germline CDR1 and CDR2: GTSNPN and SVGIG (reference sequence). Trimming removed 3 bases from V and 6 bases from J, with 11 bases in between. The chain's CDR3 is CAWSSAWSEAFF. The CDR3 coding sequence is TGTGCCTGGAGCTCTGCGTGGTCTGAAGCTTTCTTT.

This chain connects TRBV6-6 to TRBJ1-2; D might be TRBD1 (6 bases). Between the trimmed V and J ends, which lost 6 bases and 8 bases, there was a span of 10 bases. The CDR3 has 11 residues. The germline gives CDR1 MNHNY, CDR2 SVGAGI (reference sequence). The CDR3 DNA follows: TGTGCCAGCAGCCCCCAGGGGGGCTACACCTTC. This encodes CASSPQGGYTF.

The chain joins TRBV18 to TRBJ1-2, with a weak D call TRBD1 (5 bases). V lost 7 bases and J lost 4, with 19 bases in between. The length of the CDR3 is 15 residues. Germline values: CDR1 KGHSH, CDR2 LQKENI. The CDR3 protein is CASFRGLTGAYGYTF. DNA for the CDR3: TGTGCCAGCTTCAGAGGCCTAACTGGGGCCTATGGCTACACCTTC. Full variable domain (missing parts from reference TRBV18 and TRBJ1-2): NAGVMQNPRHLVRRRGQEARLRCSPMKGHSHVYWYRQLPEEGLKFMVYLQKENIIDESGMPKERFSAEFPKEGPSILRIQQVVRGDSAAYFCASFRGLTGAYGYTFGSGTRLTVV.